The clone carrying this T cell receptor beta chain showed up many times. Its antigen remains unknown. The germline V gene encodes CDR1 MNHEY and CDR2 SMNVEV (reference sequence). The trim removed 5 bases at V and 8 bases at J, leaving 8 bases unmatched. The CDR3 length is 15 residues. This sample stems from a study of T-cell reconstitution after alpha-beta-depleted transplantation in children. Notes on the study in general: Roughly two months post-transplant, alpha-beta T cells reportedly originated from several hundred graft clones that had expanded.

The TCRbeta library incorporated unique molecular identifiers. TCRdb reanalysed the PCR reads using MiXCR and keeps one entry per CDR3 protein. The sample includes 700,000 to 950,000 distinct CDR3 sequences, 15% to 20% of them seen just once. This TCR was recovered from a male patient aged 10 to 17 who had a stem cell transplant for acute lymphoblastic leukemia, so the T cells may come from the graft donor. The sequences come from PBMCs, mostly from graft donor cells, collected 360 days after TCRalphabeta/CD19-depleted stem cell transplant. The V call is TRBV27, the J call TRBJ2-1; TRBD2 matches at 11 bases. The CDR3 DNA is TGTGCCAGCAGTACGACTAGCGGGAAGACGGATGAGCAGTTCTTC. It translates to CASSTTSGKTDEQFF.